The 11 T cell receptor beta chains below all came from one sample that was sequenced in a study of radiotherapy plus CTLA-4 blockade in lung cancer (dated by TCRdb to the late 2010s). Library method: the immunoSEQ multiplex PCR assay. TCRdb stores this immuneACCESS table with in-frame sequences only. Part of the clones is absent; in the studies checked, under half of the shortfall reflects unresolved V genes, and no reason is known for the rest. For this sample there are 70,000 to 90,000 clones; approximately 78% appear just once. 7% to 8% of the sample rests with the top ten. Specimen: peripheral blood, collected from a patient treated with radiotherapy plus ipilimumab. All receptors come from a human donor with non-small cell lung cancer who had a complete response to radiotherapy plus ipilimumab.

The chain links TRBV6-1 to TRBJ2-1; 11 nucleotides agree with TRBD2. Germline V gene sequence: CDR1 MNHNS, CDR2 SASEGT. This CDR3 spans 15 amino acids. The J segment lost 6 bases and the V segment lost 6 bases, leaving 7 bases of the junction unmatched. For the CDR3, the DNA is TGTGCCAGCAGCCCACGAACTAGCGGGAGCAATGAGCAGTTCTTC. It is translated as CASSPRTSGSNEQFF.

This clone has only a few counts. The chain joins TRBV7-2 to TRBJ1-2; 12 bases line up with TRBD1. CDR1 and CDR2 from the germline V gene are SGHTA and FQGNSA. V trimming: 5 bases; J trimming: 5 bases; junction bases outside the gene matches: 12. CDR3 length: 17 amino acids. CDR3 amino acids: CASSLRGTGGSRYGYTF. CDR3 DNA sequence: TGTGCCAGCAGCCTAAGGGGGACAGGGGGCTCTAGGTATGGCTACACCTTC.

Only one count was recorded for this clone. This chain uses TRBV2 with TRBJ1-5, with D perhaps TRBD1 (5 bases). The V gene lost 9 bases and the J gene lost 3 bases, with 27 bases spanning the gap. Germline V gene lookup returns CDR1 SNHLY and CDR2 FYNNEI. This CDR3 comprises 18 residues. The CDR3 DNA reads TGTGCCAGTTCGGGGGAACAGTCCAGCACCAAGCTCAATCAGCCCCAGCATTTT. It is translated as CASSGEQSSTKLNQPQHF.

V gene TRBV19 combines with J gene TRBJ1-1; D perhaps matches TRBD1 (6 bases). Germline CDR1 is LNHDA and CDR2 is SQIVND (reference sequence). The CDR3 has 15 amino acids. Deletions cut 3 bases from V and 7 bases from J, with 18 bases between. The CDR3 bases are TGTGCCAGTAGTATTAACGACAGGCCGGGAGGTGAAGCTTTCTTT. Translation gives CASSINDRPGGEAFF.

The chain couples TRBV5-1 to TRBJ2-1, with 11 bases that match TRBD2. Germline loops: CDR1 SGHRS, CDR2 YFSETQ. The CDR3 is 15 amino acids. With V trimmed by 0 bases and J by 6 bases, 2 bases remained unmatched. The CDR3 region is CASSLGLAGGNEQFF. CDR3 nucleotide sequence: TGCGCCAGCAGCTTGGGGCTAGCGGGGGGCAATGAGCAGTTCTTC.

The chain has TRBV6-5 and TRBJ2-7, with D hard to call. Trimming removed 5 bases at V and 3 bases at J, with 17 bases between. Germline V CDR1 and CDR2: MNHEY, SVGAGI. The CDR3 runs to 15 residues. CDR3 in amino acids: CASSPEVQPIYEQYF. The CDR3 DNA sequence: TGTGCCAGCAGTCCCGAGGTTCAGCCGATCTACGAGCAGTACTTC.

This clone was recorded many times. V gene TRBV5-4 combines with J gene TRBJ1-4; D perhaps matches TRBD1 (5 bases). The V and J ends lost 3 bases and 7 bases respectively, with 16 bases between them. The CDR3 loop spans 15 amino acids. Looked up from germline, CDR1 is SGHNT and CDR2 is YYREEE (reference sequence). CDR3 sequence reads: CASSSQLGGGEKLFF. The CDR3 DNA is TGTGCCAGCAGCTCTCAACTCGGGGGAGGTGAAAAACTGTTTTTT.

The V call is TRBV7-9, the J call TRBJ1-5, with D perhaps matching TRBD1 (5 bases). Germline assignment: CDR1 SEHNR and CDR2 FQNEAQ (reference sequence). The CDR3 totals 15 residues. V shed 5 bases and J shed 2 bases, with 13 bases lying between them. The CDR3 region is CASSRGGGGNQPQHF. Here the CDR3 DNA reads TGTGCCAGCAGCCGTGGTGGGGGGGGCAATCAGCCCCAGCATTTT.

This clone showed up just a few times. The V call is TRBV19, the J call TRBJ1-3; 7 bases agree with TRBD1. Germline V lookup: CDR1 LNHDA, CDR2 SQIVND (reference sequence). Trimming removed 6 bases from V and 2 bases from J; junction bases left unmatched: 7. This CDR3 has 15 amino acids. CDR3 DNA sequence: TGTGCCAGTAGGCCCCGGGACAGTGCTGGAAACACCATATATTTT. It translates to CASRPRDSAGNTIYF.

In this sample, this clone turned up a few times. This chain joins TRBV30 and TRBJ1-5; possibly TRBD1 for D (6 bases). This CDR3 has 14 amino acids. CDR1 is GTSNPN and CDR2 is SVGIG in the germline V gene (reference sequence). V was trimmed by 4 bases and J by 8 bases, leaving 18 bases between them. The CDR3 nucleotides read TGTGCCTGGAAGGCGACAGGCGGGAGAGAGCCCCAGCATTTT. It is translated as CAWKATGGREPQHF.

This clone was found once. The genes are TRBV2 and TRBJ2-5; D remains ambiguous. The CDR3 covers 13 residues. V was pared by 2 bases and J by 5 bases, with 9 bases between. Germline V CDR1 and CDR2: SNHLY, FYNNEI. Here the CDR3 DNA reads TGTGCCAGCAGTGAACGGTTAGGGGAGACCCAGTACTTC. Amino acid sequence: CASSERLGETQYF.